This T cell receptor (beta chain) was documented in a study of T cells of healthy individuals. Via MiXCR, TCRdb re-called the 5' RACE reads, giving one row per CDR3 protein. Of around 80,000 distinct CDR3 sequences listed, 4% to 5.5% are singletons. CDR3 length: 12 amino acids. The V end was cut by 5 bases, the J end by 11 bases, with 13 bases between. Germline loops: CDR1 MNHEY, CDR2 SVGEGT. This clonotype was detected a few times. The V call is TRBV6-2 or TRBV6-3, the J call TRBJ1-5; D ambiguous. The clonotype was recovered from a female donor in good health. The CDR3 region is CASSRPVETQHF. The CDR3, as DNA: TGTGCCAGCAGTCGCCCGGTGGAGACCCAGCATTTT.